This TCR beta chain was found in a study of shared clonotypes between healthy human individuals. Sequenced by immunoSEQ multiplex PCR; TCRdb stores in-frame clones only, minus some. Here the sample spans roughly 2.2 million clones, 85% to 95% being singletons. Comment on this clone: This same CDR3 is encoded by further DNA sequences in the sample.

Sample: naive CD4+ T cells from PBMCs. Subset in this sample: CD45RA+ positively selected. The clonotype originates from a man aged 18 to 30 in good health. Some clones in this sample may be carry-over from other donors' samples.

CDR3 in DNA: TGTGCCACCAGCAGAGCGACAGGGGGCTCCTACGAGCAGTACTTC. Its protein product is CATSRATGGSYEQYF. The chain carries TRBV15 and TRBJ2-7; 9 bases map to TRBD1. From germline, CDR1 is LNHNV and CDR2 YYDKDF (reference sequence). CDR3 length equals 15 residues. Trimming removed 1 base from V and 0 bases from J; junction bases left unmatched: 1.